Below, 6 T cell receptor beta chains from the same sample are listed, as sequenced in a study of T cells after somatic rescue of genetic block. The data were produced by immunoSEQ multiplex PCR, yet TCRdb's version contains in-frame clones alone and is incomplete. The table shows approximately 15,000 clones, with over 65% occurring only once. Sequencing was done on a sample of peripheral blood mononuclear cells (PBMCs). The receptors were sampled from a boy aged 5 to 17.

This chain uses TRBV18 with TRBJ1-3; TRBD1 might be the D (5 bases). Germline V gene data show CDR1 as KGHSH and CDR2 as LQKENI. V shed 5 bases and J shed 0 bases, with 17 bases lying between them. The CDR3 is 17 amino acids. CDR3 in amino acids: CASSYTTTGLSGNTIYF. CDR3 nucleotides: TGTGCCAGCTCATACACTACCACAGGACTCTCTGGAAACACCATATATTTT.

The V and J genes are TRBV28 and TRBJ2-7; no clear D. The CDR3 consists of 14 residues. V lost 2 bases and J lost 2, with 10 bases in between. Germline values: CDR1 MDHEN, CDR2 SYDVKM. The chain's CDR3 is CASSLRPVPYEQYF. The CDR3 DNA sequence: TGTGCCAGCAGTTTACGGCCAGTCCCCTACGAGCAGTACTTC.

This chain joins TRBV11-2 and TRBJ2-3, with no clear D. Trimming took 3 bases from V and 0 from J, leaving 10 bases between them. The CDR3 runs to 15 residues. The V gene's germline CDR1 is SGHAT and CDR2 FQNNGV. Written as DNA, the CDR3 is TGTGCCAGCAGCTTCCCAGGCAATAGCACAGATACGCAGTATTTT. Protein: CASSFPGNSTDTQYF.

DNA of the CDR3: TGTGCCAGCAGCGTAGGTGGGCACCCGGCCACCGGGGAGCTGTTTTTT. Translated, it gives CASSVGGHPATGELFF. The V gene is TRBV9, the J gene TRBJ2-2; D not certain. This CDR3 comprises 16 residues. The ends were cut back, 0 bases at V and 4 bases at J, with 13 bases in the middle. Germline CDR1 reads SGDLS; CDR2 reads YYNGEE.

The chain combines TRBV6-1 with TRBJ1-2; D is uncertain. Germline V lookup: CDR1 MNHNS, CDR2 SASEGT. Deletions cut 3 bases from V and 6 bases from J, with 5 bases between. The CDR3 covers 11 residues. The CDR3 nucleotides are TGTGCCAGCAGTGACCAGGATGGCTACACCTTC. Translating gives CASSDQDGYTF.

As concerns this clone: An end of the junction differs from the germline gene, which may be a read error. The chain has TRBV2 and TRBJ2-1, with 7 bases matching TRBD1. Germline CDR1 reads SNHLY; CDR2 reads FYNNEI. The CDR3 contains 15 residues. CDR3 sequence reads: CASGDRGQYYNEQFF. CDR3 in DNA: TGTGCCAGCGGTGATCGGGGACAGTACTACAATGAGCAGTTCTTC.